This T cell receptor (beta chain) was sequenced during a study of T cell repertoires in cytomegalovirus infection (dated by TCRdb to the late 2010s). For the study in its entirety: Donor HLA type was relevant to the analysis, because carriage of CMV infection together with the matching HLA type was indicated by public TCR beta signatures.

The CDR3 spans 16 residues, from the cysteine through the phenylalanine. The sequence is cut down to CDR3 DNA, 48 bases in frame from base 1. Trimming leaves V shorter by 5 bases and J shorter by 5 bases, with the junction holding 8 bases beyond the gene matches. The germline V gene encodes CDR1 SGHVS and CDR2 FNYEAQ. General findings and caveats noted by the study authors: Carriers of CMV infection plus the relevant HLA type were discriminated by the cumulative frequency of public TCR beta family members in the study cohort and in an independent 352-donor cohort. The ex vivo response was dominated by HLA-C-restricted CMV-specific TCR beta clonotypes, which also provided the single most frequent clonotype in two of eight donors.

Instrument used: Illumina HiSeq 1500. Using fastp at Q25 and MiXCR, TCRdb reprocessed the public reads and kept productive beta chains. For every CDR3 protein sequence, its rows merge into one entry that carries the most common genes and DNA. In this sample the table shows some 450,000 distinct CDR3 sequences, about a third of which occur a single time. The top ten clonotypes cover roughly an eighth of the sample. This clonotype was picked up many times. Its antigen specificity is not known. No quality values exist for individual bases; no much larger clone is one base distant. The clonotype originates from a human donor in good health (CMV status not recorded). Some clones in this sample may be carry-over from other donors' samples. The sequence is built from TRBV7-6 and TRBJ2-3; TRBD2 matches 12 bases in the middle. The sample taken for sequencing was PBMCs. CDR3 reads: CASSTRTSGVRDTQYF. The DNA sequence is given as TGTGCCAGCAGCACCAGGACTAGCGGGGTGAGAGATACGCAGTATTTT.